The 26 T cell receptor beta chains presented below share a single source sample, sequenced in a study of chronic HIV infection and antiretroviral therapy. TCRdb analysed the 5' RACE reads with MiXCR anew, one entry per CDR3 protein. The sample has tens of thousands of distinct CDR3 sequences; around 8.7% are singletons. Sequencing input: peripheral blood. These TCRs come from an adult who had HIV and had not received antiretroviral therapy, or was an uninfected healthy control (not recorded which).

This clonotype was seen a handful of times. The gene calls are TRBV29-1 and TRBJ2-4; 9 bases match TRBD1. The CDR3 spans 13 residues. Looked up from germline, CDR1 is SQVTM and CDR2 is ANQGSEA. J gave up 7 bases and V 7 bases, and 8 bases lay outside the gene matches. CDR3 coding DNA: TGCAGCGCCCAGGACAGGGGAGGCAACATTCAGTACTTC. Translation: CSAQDRGGNIQYF.

This clonotype was seen a single time. Given a much more abundant clone one base away, this may be a read error. The V and J genes are TRBV3-1 and TRBJ1-1; D is undetermined. The germline V gene encodes CDR1 LGHDT and CDR2 YNNKEL (reference sequence). The CDR3 runs to 12 residues. This CDR3 reads CASSQAGAETFF. DNA for the CDR3: TGTGCCAGCAGCCAAGCTGGAGCTGAAACTTTCTTT.

This chain uses TRBV5-1 with TRBJ2-3; 7 bases are a match to TRBD1. This CDR3 is 16 amino acids long. Trimming removed 4 bases from V and 5 bases from J; junction bases left unmatched: 13. Germline values: CDR1 SGHRS, CDR2 YFSETQ. CDR3 sequence (DNA): TGCGCCAGCAGCGTAGGGACAGCCTGGCCCCGAGATACGCAGTATTTT. Its protein product is CASSVGTAWPRDTQYF.

V usage is TRBV10-2 and J usage is TRBJ1-2; D unclear. Germline loops: CDR1 WSHSY, CDR2 SAAADI. The ends were cut back, 2 bases at V and 5 bases at J, with 9 bases in the middle. The CDR3 covers 13 residues. The DNA of the CDR3 is TGCGCCAGCAGTGAGAGTTTGAAGTATGGCTACACCTTC. It translates to CASSESLKYGYTF.

A few counts support this clonotype. The genes are TRBV6-2 or TRBV6-3 and TRBJ2-1, with D perhaps matching TRBD2 (5 bases). The V end lost 4 bases, the J end lost 4 bases, and 11 bases lay between the germline ends. Germline V gene data show CDR1 as MNHEY and CDR2 as SVGEGT. The CDR3 contains 14 residues. In DNA form, the CDR3 reads TGTGCCAGCAGTTCCCCAGCGGAGTACAATGAGCAGTTCTTC. It specifies CASSSPAEYNEQFF.

This clonotype has at least ten counts. This sequence joins TRBV10-3 and TRBJ2-7; D might be TRBD1 (5 bases). CDR3 length equals 13 residues. The V gene's germline CDR1 is ENHRY and CDR2 SYGVKD. Between the trimmed V and J ends, which lost 7 bases and 4 bases, there was a span of 14 bases. CDR3: CAITPGQGYEQYF. CDR3 bases: TGTGCCATCACCCCCGGGCAGGGTTACGAGCAGTACTTC.

This clonotype was recorded a few times. Written as DNA, the CDR3 is TGTGCCAGCAGCTTCCTCCGAGCGGGAGGAGTTCGGAACACAGATACGCAGTATTTT. Amino acid sequence: CASSFLRAGGVRNTDTQYF. The chain carries TRBV5-4 and TRBJ2-3, with 9 bases identical to TRBD2. The CDR3 extends over 19 amino acids. Germline loops: CDR1 SGHNT, CDR2 YYREEE (reference sequence). J lost 2 bases, V lost 2 bases, and 15 bases had no gene match. The full variable domain, completed using reference TRBV5-4 and TRBJ2-3, is ETGVTQSPTHLIKTRGQQVTLRCSSQSGHNTVSWYQQALGQGPQFIFQYYREEENGRGNFPPRFSGLQFPNYSSELNVNALELDDSALYLCASSFLRAGGVRNTDTQYFGPGTRLTVL.

This clonotype was detected ten times or more. The V gene is TRBV5-1, the J gene TRBJ2-7; 8 positions match TRBD2. J was trimmed by 7 bases and V by 2 bases; bases with no gene match: 14. The CDR3 extends over 16 amino acids. The V gene's germline CDR1 is SGHRS and CDR2 YFSETQ. CDR3 sequence reads: CASSFSRSGSRGEQYF. CDR3 DNA: TGCGCCAGCAGCTTCTCGAGGAGCGGGAGCAGGGGTGAGCAGTACTTC.

The chain combines TRBV28 with TRBJ2-7; TRBD1 aligns across 8 bases. CDR3 length equals 13 residues. CDR1 MDHEN and CDR2 SYDVKM come from the germline V gene. Trimming at V came to 5 bases and at J to 5 bases, leaving 5 bases not matched to a gene. In DNA form, the CDR3 reads TGTGCCAGCAGTCCGCTACAGGGGGACGAGCAGTACTTC. Its protein is CASSPLQGDEQYF.

This clonotype occurred a few times. J is TRBJ2-7 and V is TRBV29-1; D is perhaps TRBD1 (6 bases). In germline, CDR1 is SQVTM, CDR2 ANQGSEA. CDR3 length: 11 residues. Trimming removed 6 bases from V and 2 bases from J, with 8 bases in between. The CDR3 loop reads CSVGDTYEQYF. The CDR3 DNA reads as TGCAGCGTCGGGGACACCTACGAGCAGTACTTC.

The sample holds a few counts of this clonotype. The rearrangement joins TRBV4-1 to TRBJ2-7, with D unclear. Trimming cost V 1 base and J 2 bases, with 6 bases left between them. The CDR3 length is 13 residues. Per germline, CDR1 MGHRA and CDR2 YSYEKL. This chain's CDR3 is CASSQGPTYEQYF. CDR3 coding DNA: TGCGCCAGCAGCCAAGGCCCGACCTACGAGCAGTACTTC.

This clonotype was picked up many times. The chain links TRBV29-1 to TRBJ2-6; TRBD1 matches 10 bases. Germline V CDR1 and CDR2: SQVTM, ANQGSEA. This CDR3 is 14 amino acids long. Unmatched junction bases numbered 4, after V lost 7 bases and J lost 4 bases. The CDR3: CSAGQGNGANVLTF. The CDR3, as DNA: TGCAGCGCGGGACAGGGGAACGGGGCCAACGTCCTGACTTTC. The whole variable domain, filled in from reference TRBV29-1 and TRBJ2-6, reads SAVISQKPSRDICQRGTSLTIQCQVDSQVTMMFWYRQQPGQSLTLIATANQGSEATYESGFVIDKFPISRPNLTFSTLTVSNMSPEDSSIYLCSAGQGNGANVLTFGAGSRLTVL.

This clonotype was found many times. The gene calls are TRBV6-6 and TRBJ2-1; 8 bases map to TRBD2. Germline V lookup: CDR1 MNHNY, CDR2 SVGAGI (reference sequence). The V gene end was trimmed by 2 bases and the J gene end by 3 bases; junction bases not matched to a gene: 12. CDR3 length: 18 amino acids. CDR3 in DNA: TGTGCCAGCAGTTACGTCCCTAATCCGGGACTAGTCTACAATGAGCAGTTCTTC. Protein: CASSYVPNPGLVYNEQFF.

This clonotype was found a few times. The chain recombines TRBV2 with TRBJ2-7; D is uncertain. V was clipped by 4 bases and J by 10 bases, with 11 bases between them. Germline CDR1 and CDR2: SNHLY and FYNNEI. The length of the CDR3 is 11 residues. As DNA, the CDR3 is TGTGCCAGCAGTGTAAAAGACTTTCAGTACTTC. Translating gives CASSVKDFQYF.

This clonotype was counted many times. This chain uses TRBV5-1 with TRBJ1-1; D perhaps matches TRBD1 (6 bases). V was trimmed by 0 bases and J by 3 bases, leaving 9 bases between them. The CDR3 length is 14 residues. Germline assignment: CDR1 SGHRS and CDR2 YFSETQ. CDR3 residues: CASSLEGGYTEAFF. The DNA for the CDR3 is TGCGCCAGCAGCTTGGAAGGGGGATACACTGAAGCTTTCTTT.

The V gene is TRBV27, the J gene TRBJ1-2, with 7 positions matching TRBD1. CDR1 is MNHEY and CDR2 is SMNVEV in the germline V gene (reference sequence). V gave up 3 bases and J gave up 0 bases; unmatched junction bases: 7. CDR3 length: 16 residues. Here the CDR3 DNA reads TGTGCCAGCAGTTTCCACCGGGACAGCACTAACTATGGCTACACCTTC. Translating gives CASSFHRDSTNYGYTF.

This clonotype was found a few times. The chain carries TRBV6-6 and TRBJ1-1; D remains unclear. This CDR3 has 13 amino acids. The ends were cut back, 2 bases at V and 8 bases at J, with 12 bases in the middle. The germline gives CDR1 MNHNY, CDR2 SVGAGI (reference sequence). The DNA of the CDR3 is TGTGCCAGCAGTTACATTATCGGGGAGGAAGCTTTCTTT. Its protein is CASSYIIGEEAFF.

This chain uses TRBV28 with TRBJ1-4; D not resolved. This CDR3 is 14 amino acids long. Germline-derived CDR1 and CDR2 are MDHEN and SYDVKM. The V and J ends lost 3 bases and 0 bases respectively, with 5 bases between them. The CDR3 region is CASSLPSTNEKLFF. In nucleotides, the CDR3 is TGTGCCAGCAGTTTGCCCTCAACTAATGAAAAACTGTTTTTT.

The chain has TRBV7-2 and TRBJ2-5; D may match TRBD1 or TRBD2 (5 bases each). The CDR3 is made up of 15 amino acids. The germline V gene has CDR1 SGHTA and CDR2 FQGNSA. The germline V and J ends were trimmed by 5 bases and 1 base, with 14 bases remaining between them. CDR3 amino acids: CASSQGPYSQETQYF. The DNA for the CDR3 is TGTGCCAGCAGCCAGGGACCTTACTCCCAAGAGACCCAGTACTTC.

The DNA of the CDR3 is TGTGCCAGCAGCTTGGTCGGGACTAGCGGCTACGAGCAGTACTTC. As protein: CASSLVGTSGYEQYF. The chain couples TRBV5-8 to TRBJ2-7; 11 nucleotides align to TRBD2. J lost 3 bases, V lost 0 bases, and 2 bases had no gene match. Germline-derived CDR1 and CDR2 are SGHTS and YDEGEE. CDR3 length: 15 residues.

In this sample, this clonotype turned up many times. The CDR3: CASSQDPIRYNEQFF. The CDR3 nucleotides read TGTGCCAGCAGCCAAGATCCTATACGATACAATGAGCAGTTCTTC. The V call is TRBV14, the J call TRBJ2-1; unclear D gene. CDR1 is SGHDN, CDR2 FVKESK, per germline. V gave up 0 bases and J gave up 4 bases, with 10 bases separating them. This CDR3 comprises 15 residues.

Many counts were recorded for this clonotype. The chain is built from TRBV29-1 and TRBJ2-1; 7 positions agree with TRBD2. The length of the CDR3 is 13 residues. The trim removed 6 bases at V and 9 bases at J, leaving 11 bases unmatched. Germline-derived CDR1 and CDR2 are SQVTM and ANQGSEA. The CDR3 loop reads CSVTGLDSPEQFF. As DNA, the CDR3 is TGCAGCGTCACCGGACTAGATTCGCCTGAGCAGTTCTTC.

The CDR3, as DNA: TGTGCCAGCAGCTTAGGTCCAGGGGGCAGTTACGAGCAGTACTTC. Its translation is CASSLGPGGSYEQYF. The chain joins TRBV7-9 to TRBJ2-7; 8 nucleotides line up with TRBD1. J gave up 4 bases and V 1 base, and 6 bases lay outside the gene matches. The CDR3 contains 15 residues. Germline-derived CDR1 and CDR2 are SEHNR and FQNEAQ (reference sequence).

The sample holds a few counts of this clonotype. This rearrangement joins TRBV28 to TRBJ1-1; D remains ambiguous. The CDR3 runs 14 residues. Per the germline V gene, CDR1 is MDHEN and CDR2 is SYDVKM. Trimming stripped 2 bases from V and 5 bases from J, with 12 bases between. DNA of the CDR3: TGTGCCAGCAGTTTAGGGTTTTGGAAGACTGAAGCTTTCTTT. Its protein product is CASSLGFWKTEAFF. Full variable domain (missing parts from reference TRBV28 and TRBJ1-1): DVKVTQSSRYLVKRTGEKVFLECVQDMDHENMFWYRQDPGLGLRLIYFSYDVKMKEKGDIPEGYSVSREKKERFSLILESASTNQTSMYLCASSLGFWKTEAFFGQGTRLTVV.

This clonotype was seen more than once but under ten times. The J gene is TRBJ2-4, the V gene TRBV28; maybe TRBD2 (5 bases). The germline V and J ends were trimmed by 3 bases and 1 base, with 7 bases remaining between them. Per germline, CDR1 MDHEN and CDR2 SYDVKM. The CDR3 is made up of 14 amino acids. The CDR3 coding sequence is TGTGCCAGCAGTTTGGCGGGCGCCAAAAACATTCAGTACTTC. This gives the protein CASSLAGAKNIQYF. Supplemented by reference TRBV28 and TRBJ2-4, the full variable domain reads DVKVTQSSRYLVKRTGEKVFLECVQDMDHENMFWYRQDPGLGLRLIYFSYDVKMKEKGDIPEGYSVSREKKERFSLILESASTNQTSMYLCASSLAGAKNIQYFGAGTRLSVL.

This clonotype was recorded many times. The chain links TRBV28 to TRBJ2-1, with unresolved D. V was cut by 5 bases and J by 5 bases, with 4 bases left in between. CDR3 length equals 11 residues. Germline CDR1 reads MDHEN; CDR2 reads SYDVKM. The CDR3 here is CASSTNNEQFF. The CDR3 DNA is TGTGCCAGCAGTACAAACAATGAGCAGTTCTTC.